Below are 6 T cell receptor beta chains sequenced from a single sample in a study of blood T cells in healthy people across ages. Alongside a J-beta primer mix, a sample-barcoded 5' primer served in a second PCR lasting about 7 to 11 cycles. Each CDR3 protein is one row after TCRdb ran MiXCR on the 5' RACE reads. The table records over a million distinct CDR3 sequences, around 55% of them present only once. Source material: blood. These receptors originate from a man younger than 35 in good health.

The chain links TRBV4-1 to TRBJ2-7; 11 nucleotides line up with TRBD2. Germline trimming cut 2 bases from V and 10 bases from J; bases unmatched to any gene: 4. The CDR3 runs 13 residues. Germline values: CDR1 MGHRA, CDR2 YSYEKL. In DNA, the CDR3 is TGCGCCAGCAGCCAAACTAGCGGGAGCGATCAGTACTTC. Amino acids: CASSQTSGSDQYF.

V gene TRBV10-3 combines with J gene TRBJ2-3; D possibly corresponds to TRBD1 (6 bases). V lost 10 bases and J lost 6, with 23 bases in between. CDR1 is ENHRY and CDR2 is SYGVKD in the germline V gene. The CDR3 runs 15 residues. CDR3 residues: CATRTGTKGRDTQYF. The CDR3 DNA follows: TGTGCCACCCGAACCGGGACAAAGGGAAGGGATACGCAGTATTTT.

The genes are TRBV15 and TRBJ1-2; TRBD1 might be the D (5 bases). The V end lost 3 bases, the J end lost 4 bases, and 18 bases lay between the germline ends. This CDR3 is built from 16 residues. Germline CDR1 reads LNHNV; CDR2 reads YYDKDF (reference sequence). The CDR3 region has the DNA TGTGCCACCAGCAGGGGGAATGGGGGGGGTACCTATGGCTACACCTTC. As protein: CATSRGNGGGTYGYTF.

V and J are TRBV9 and TRBJ1-2; 7 bases map to TRBD1. J gave up 6 bases and V 5 bases, and 10 bases lay outside the gene matches. CDR3 size: 14 residues. Germline CDR1 reads SGDLS; CDR2 reads YYNGEE. CDR3 sequence reads: CASSDPGTADGYTF. CDR3 coding DNA: TGTGCCAGCAGTGACCCCGGGACAGCGGATGGCTACACCTTC.

This chain joins TRBV6-1 and TRBJ2-5, with a possible D match to TRBD2 (7 bases). The end of the DNA is better explained by TRBJ2-4, so the J call may be wrong. This CDR3 is 19 amino acids long. Germline assignment: CDR1 MNHNS and CDR2 SASEGT. In DNA, the CDR3 is TGTGCCAGCAGTGAATTCCCCGAAGGTGGGCGGGGGCACTTAAACATTCAGTACTTC. Translated, it gives CASSEFPEGGRGHLNIQYF.

This clonotype was observed a single time. The V call is TRBV7-6, the J call TRBJ2-1, with 9 bases fitting TRBD1. The CDR3 extends over 15 amino acids. Looked up from germline, CDR1 is SGHVS and CDR2 is FNYEAQ. The trim removed 4 bases at V and 7 bases at J, leaving 8 bases unmatched. CDR3 nucleotides: TGTGCCAGCAGCTCGACCCCGACAGGGGGGAATGAGCAGTTCTTC. This encodes CASSSTPTGGNEQFF.